Many counts were recorded for the clone carrying this T cell receptor beta chain. Its antigen remains unidentified. The CDR3 has 14 residues. V shed 3 bases, J shed 2 bases, and the junction held 3 bases outside the gene matches. The germline CDR1 and CDR2 sequences are SGHTA and FQGNSA. Amplification of TCR alpha and beta CDR3 regions from RNA used iRepertoire nested multiplex PCR. Tissue mRNA or PBMC total RNA, about 85-400 ng, went into one-step reverse transcription and amplification. Using its own MiXCR run on the multiplex PCR reads, TCRdb lists one record per CDR3 protein. The table lists approximately 110,000 distinct CDR3 sequences, under 30% of them singletons. The sample originates from a study of glioma-infiltrating T cells. Study results and caveats: Only very few CDR3 sequences appeared in both tissue and blood.

This TCR was sampled from a human donor with low-grade glioma or glioblastoma, undergoing nonglioma brain surgery, or in good health (not recorded which). The chain employs TRBV7-2 and TRBJ1-1; TRBD1 agrees at 7 bases. The material sequenced was glioma tissue, nonneoplastic brain tissue, or PBMCs (not recorded which). The CDR3 DNA reads TGTGCCAGCAGCTTCCGGGACAGTAACACTGAAGCTTTCTTT. This gives the protein CASSFRDSNTEAFF.